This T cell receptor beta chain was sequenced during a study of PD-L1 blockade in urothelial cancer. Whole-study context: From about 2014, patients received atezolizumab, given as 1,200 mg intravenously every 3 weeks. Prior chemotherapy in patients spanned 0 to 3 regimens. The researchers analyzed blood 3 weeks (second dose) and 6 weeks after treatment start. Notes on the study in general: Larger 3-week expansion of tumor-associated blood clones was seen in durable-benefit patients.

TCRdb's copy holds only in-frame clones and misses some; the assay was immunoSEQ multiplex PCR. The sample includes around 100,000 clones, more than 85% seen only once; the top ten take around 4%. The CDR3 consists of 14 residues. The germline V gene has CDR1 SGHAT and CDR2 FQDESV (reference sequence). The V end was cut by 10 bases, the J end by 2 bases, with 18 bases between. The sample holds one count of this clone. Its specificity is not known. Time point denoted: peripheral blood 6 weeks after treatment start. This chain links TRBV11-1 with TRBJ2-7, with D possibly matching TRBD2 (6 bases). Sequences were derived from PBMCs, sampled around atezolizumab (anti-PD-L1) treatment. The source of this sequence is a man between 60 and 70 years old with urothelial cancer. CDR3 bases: TGTGCCACCCCCGCGGGGAGTCGGCCCTACGAGCAGTACTTC. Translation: CATPAGSRPYEQYF.